This T cell receptor beta chain came from a study of cytomegalovirus exposure and HLA in healthy donors. The PCR made use of 60 Vbeta and 13 Jbeta primers. The data were produced by immunoSEQ multiplex PCR, yet TCRdb's version contains in-frame clones alone and is incomplete. The sample lists roughly 150,000 clones; approximately 83% were seen once. A single count supports this clone. Sequencing was performed on PBMCs. This TCR derives from a male donor in good health and CMV-seronegative.

CDR3 amino acids: CASSRALVTGELFF. DNA for the CDR3: TGTGCCAGCAGTCGAGCACTAGTCACCGGGGAGCTGTTTTTT. The chain has TRBV5-6 and TRBJ2-2; tentative D call: TRBD2 (5 bases). With 5 bases removed from V and 4 bases from J, the gap between germline ends came to 12 bases. The length of the CDR3 is 14 residues. Germline V lookup: CDR1 SGHDT, CDR2 YYEEEE. The variable domain in full, with the rest retrieved from reference TRBV5-6 and TRBJ2-2, is DAGVTQSPTHLIKTRGQQVTLRCSPKSGHDTVSWYQQALGQGPQFIFQYYEEEERQRGNFPDRFSGHQFPNYSSELNVNALLLGDSALYLCASSRALVTGELFFGEGSRLTVL.